One sample yielded the 28 T cell receptor beta chains listed below, sequenced in a study of T cell responses to AZD1222 COVID-19 vaccine. Libraries were prepared by immunoSEQ multiplex PCR; TCRdb keeps only in-frame clonotypes and omits some of them. This table has some 170,000 clones, approximately 90% appearing once. Here the sequenced sample was peripheral blood, taken 28 days after the second dose of the MenACWY control vaccine. The source of these receptors is an adult who received the MenACWY meningococcal vaccine as a control.

V gene TRBV10-1 combines with J gene TRBJ2-5; D remains ambiguous. V lost 1 base and J 5 bases, leaving 8 bases between the germline ends. Looked up from germline, CDR1 is WNHNN and CDR2 is SYGVQD (reference sequence). CDR3 length: 13 amino acids. CDR3 in amino acids: CASSEFRSETQYF. The CDR3 DNA is TGCGCCAGCAGTGAGTTTCGGTCGGAGACCCAGTACTTC.

The chain couples TRBV15 to TRBJ1-3; D may be TRBD1 (5 bases). The CDR3 runs to 15 residues. The germline CDR1 and CDR2 sequences are LNHNV and YYDKDF (reference sequence). V was cut by 0 bases and J by 2 bases, with 8 bases left in between. CDR3 residues: CATSREGVAGNTIYF. DNA for the CDR3: TGTGCCACCAGCAGAGAAGGGGTAGCTGGAAACACCATATATTTT. The whole variable domain, remainder taken from reference TRBV15 and TRBJ1-3, is DAMVIQNPRYQVTQFGKPVTLSCSQTLNHNVMYWYQQKSSQAPKLLFHYYDKDFNNEADTPDNFQSRRPNTSFCFLDIRSPGLGDTAMYLCATSREGVAGNTIYFGEGSWLTVV.

The chain employs TRBV24-1 and TRBJ2-5, with 8 bases lining up with TRBD2. V dropped 3 bases and J dropped 13; count of bases not matched to a gene: 6. Germline CDR1 reads KGHDR; CDR2 reads SFDVKD. The CDR3 contains 12 residues. The CDR3 reads CATSDHREGRYF. DNA of the CDR3: TGTGCCACCAGTGATCACCGGGAGGGTCGGTACTTC.

This sequence joins TRBV28 and TRBJ1-1, with unresolved D. CDR1 and CDR2 (germline): MDHEN, SYDVKM. The CDR3 sequence is 14 residues long. Trimming took 2 bases from V and 3 from J, leaving 10 bases between them. The DNA for the CDR3 is TGTGCCAGCAGTTTACGCACTGGGGACACTGAAGCTTTCTTT. Translating it yields CASSLRTGDTEAFF. Full variable domain (remainder filled in from reference TRBV28 and TRBJ1-1): DVKVTQSSRYLVKRTGEKVFLECVQDMDHENMFWYRQDPGLGLRLIYFSYDVKMKEKGDIPEGYSVSREKKERFSLILESASTNQTSMYLCASSLRTGDTEAFFGQGTRLTVV.

Here the CDR3 DNA reads TGTGCCAGCAGCCCCCGGACTAGCTTCGGCTATGAGCAGTTCTTC. Its translation: CASSPRTSFGYEQFF. This chain joins TRBV13 and TRBJ2-1, with 8 bases matching TRBD2. This CDR3 is 15 amino acids long. Germline V lookup: CDR1 PRHDT, CDR2 FYEKMQ (reference sequence). The J segment lost 8 bases and the V segment lost 5 bases, leaving 11 bases of the junction unmatched.

The gene calls are TRBV18 and TRBJ1-3; TRBD1 is a possible D gene (5 bases). CDR1 is KGHSH, CDR2 LQKENI, per germline. The CDR3 extends over 15 amino acids. Deletions cut 3 bases from V and 4 bases from J, with 13 bases between. CDR3 sequence reads: CASSPTSGSGNTIYF. As DNA, the CDR3 is TGTGCCAGCTCACCCACCTCAGGGAGCGGAAACACCATATATTTT. The variable domain in full, with the rest retrieved from reference TRBV18 and TRBJ1-3, is NAGVMQNPRHLVRRRGQEARLRCSPMKGHSHVYWYRQLPEEGLKFMVYLQKENIIDESGMPKERFSAEFPKEGPSILRIQQVVRGDSAAYFCASSPTSGSGNTIYFGEGSWLTVV.

This clone was seen only once. The chain links TRBV9 to TRBJ1-2, with a possible D match to TRBD1 (5 bases). The CDR3 loop spans 14 amino acids. Between the trimmed V and J ends, which lost 6 bases and 2 bases, there was a span of 14 bases. The germline gives CDR1 SGDLS, CDR2 YYNGEE. The CDR3 reads CASTRTGGNYGYTF. The CDR3 nucleotides are TGTGCCAGCACTCGGACCGGGGGAAACTATGGCTACACCTTC.

The V gene is TRBV3-1 (or the pseudogene TRBV3-2), the J gene TRBJ2-7, with D perhaps assigned TRBD1 or TRBD2 (5 bases each). The CDR3 spans 16 residues. Germline values: CDR1 LGHDT, CDR2 YNNKEL (reference sequence). V was cut by 2 bases and J by 7 bases, with 21 bases left in between. The CDR3 region is CASSQRSPASGGEQYF. CDR3 nucleotide sequence: TGTGCCAGCAGCCAACGGTCCCCCGCCTCTGGGGGAGAGCAGTACTTC.

This CDR3 is CASRSDRVGEQYF. CDR3 DNA: TGTGCCAGCAGATCAGACAGGGTAGGCGAGCAGTACTTC. The chain couples TRBV6-5 to TRBJ2-7, with 7 bases that match TRBD1. Trimming removed 6 bases from V and 6 bases from J; junction bases left unmatched: 8. Germline V lookup: CDR1 MNHEY, CDR2 SVGAGI. This CDR3 is built from 13 residues.

CDR3 amino acids: CATLPGLTNEKLFF. The DNA of the CDR3 is TGTGCCACCTTACCGGGACTAACTAATGAAAAACTGTTTTTT. The rearrangement links TRBV6-6 to TRBJ1-4; tentatively, D is TRBD1 (5 bases). This CDR3 has 14 residues. Germline V CDR1 and CDR2: MNHNY, SVGAGI (reference sequence). Deletions cut 10 bases from V and 1 base from J, with 13 bases between.

This chain joins TRBV2 and TRBJ2-1; 7 nucleotides align to TRBD1. Germline V gene lookup returns CDR1 SNHLY and CDR2 FYNNEI. V lost 6 bases to trimming and J lost 7 bases; unmatched junction nucleotides: 6. CDR3 length: 13 residues. DNA of the CDR3: TGTGCCAGCAGGGTGACAGGGTTGAATGAGCAGTTCTTC. This sequence encodes CASRVTGLNEQFF. The full variable domain, with the rest looked up from reference TRBV2 and TRBJ2-1, is EPEVTQTPSHQVTQMGQEVILRCVPISNHLYFYWYRQILGQKVEFLVSFYNNEISEKSEIFDDQFSVERPDGSNFTLKIRSTKLEDSAMYFCASRVTGLNEQFFGPGTRLTVL.

J is TRBJ1-2 and V is TRBV29-1; a weak D match, TRBD1 (5 bases). Germline CDR1 and CDR2: SQVTM and ANQGSEA. V lost 6 bases to trimming and J lost 3 bases, with 8 bases between them. This CDR3 contains 11 residues. The CDR3: CSVDTDYGYTF. The CDR3 DNA is TGCAGCGTGGACACAGACTATGGCTACACCTTC.

The chain couples TRBV19 to TRBJ1-1; D call uncertain. CDR3 length: 12 amino acids. Germline values: CDR1 LNHDA, CDR2 SQIVND (reference sequence). V was pared by 5 bases and J by 7 bases, with 11 bases between. The CDR3 loop reads CASSGWRIEAFF. CDR3 in DNA: TGTGCCAGTAGTGGGTGGCGGATTGAAGCTTTCTTT.

The V gene is TRBV11-2, the J gene TRBJ1-6; D is unresolved. CDR3 size: 13 residues. V lost 5 bases and J lost 9, with 11 bases in between. CDR1 and CDR2 from the germline V gene are SGHAT and FQNNGV. CDR3 in amino acids: CASSLPSTSPLHF. The DNA of the CDR3 is TGTGCCAGCAGCCTCCCTTCGACTTCACCCCTCCACTTT.

There are a few counts of this clone. The chain joins TRBV6-6 to TRBJ1-1; 8 nucleotides agree with TRBD1. J lost 0 bases, V lost 6 bases, and 12 bases had no gene match. The CDR3 is 17 residues long. The germline V gene encodes CDR1 MNHNY and CDR2 SVGAGI (reference sequence). The CDR3, as DNA: TGTGCCAGCAGGCGAGAAATCGGACAGGGACTGAACACTGAAGCTTTCTTT. It encodes CASRREIGQGLNTEAFF.

Here the CDR3 reads CASSPRPGTSPEQFF. For the CDR3, the DNA is TGTGCCAGCAGCCCGAGACCCGGGACTAGTCCCGAGCAGTTCTTC. V usage is TRBV2 and J usage is TRBJ2-1; 8 bases line up with TRBD2. The CDR3 runs to 15 residues. V shed 6 bases and J 10 bases; nucleotides not matched to a gene: 14. Germline CDR1 SNHLY, CDR2 FYNNEI.

V and J are TRBV10-2 and TRBJ2-6; D gene unclear. V was cut by 4 bases and J by 6 bases, with 13 bases left in between. Germline-derived CDR1 and CDR2 are WSHSY and SAAADI. The CDR3 extends over 15 amino acids. The CDR3 bases are TGCGCCAGCAGTGTATCAACAGTGATGGCCAACGTCCTGACTTTC. It is translated as CASSVSTVMANVLTF.

V and J are TRBV25-1 and TRBJ2-1; the match to TRBD2 covers 7 bases. CDR3 length: 15 amino acids. Germline trimming cut 9 bases from V and 0 bases from J; bases unmatched to any gene: 8. Germline V lookup: CDR1 MGHDK, CDR2 SYGVNS. The CDR3 DNA reads as TGTGCCAGTGCTTCTAGCGGAAGCTCCTACAATGAGCAGTTCTTC. Translating gives CASASSGSSYNEQFF.

The V call is TRBV7-8, the J call TRBJ1-1; 7 positions match TRBD1. The CDR3 runs 18 residues. Trimming took 5 bases from V and 5 from J; bases not matched to a gene: 20. Germline CDR1 and CDR2: SGHVS and FQNEAQ. CDR3 DNA: TGTGCCAGCAGCCCATTAAGGCCGACAGGGAGTATTAATACTGAAGCTTTCTTT. Encoded protein: CASSPLRPTGSINTEAFF.

The V call is TRBV7-9, the J call TRBJ1-1; a possible D gene is TRBD1 (5 bases). Germline assignment: CDR1 SEHNR and CDR2 FQNEAQ (reference sequence). V was cut by 4 bases and J by 1 base, with 7 bases left in between. The CDR3 runs 13 residues. CDR3 sequence: CASSSGGNTEAFF. CDR3 sequence (DNA): TGTGCCAGCAGCTCGGGGGGGAACACTGAAGCTTTCTTT.

The chain employs TRBV7-8 and TRBJ1-5; 7 bases match TRBD1. This CDR3 contains 14 residues. The germline gives CDR1 SGHVS, CDR2 FQNEAQ. Losses at the gene ends were 1 base for V and 8 bases for J; bases not matched to a gene: 5. CDR3 in amino acids: CASSLEGAEKPQHF. The CDR3 DNA reads TGTGCCAGCAGCTTAGAGGGGGCCGAGAAGCCCCAGCATTTT.

The chain is built from TRBV28 and TRBJ1-5; the D gene is possibly TRBD1 (5 bases). With 6 bases removed from V and 4 bases from J, the gap between germline ends came to 19 bases. The CDR3 totals 16 residues. The germline gives CDR1 MDHEN, CDR2 SYDVKM. The CDR3 reads CASRSRWGGYNQPQHF. For the CDR3, the DNA is TGTGCCAGCAGGTCCCGGTGGGGGGGATATAATCAGCCCCAGCATTTT.

This clone showed up just once. The chain is built from TRBV4-3 and TRBJ1-2; D is undetermined. The CDR3 extends over 12 amino acids. The germline gives CDR1 LGHNA, CDR2 YSLEER. V was cut by 0 bases and J by 5 bases, with 4 bases left in between. CDR3 residues: CASSQDRYGYTF. DNA for the CDR3: TGCGCCAGCAGCCAAGATCGATATGGCTACACCTTC.

The rearrangement joins TRBV29-1 to TRBJ2-7; D uncertain. This CDR3 has 10 amino acids. V was cut by 4 bases and J by 6 bases, with 7 bases left in between. Germline CDR1 reads SQVTM; CDR2 reads ANQGSEA. CDR3 protein: CSVGGSEQYF. The CDR3 bases are TGCAGCGTTGGAGGTTCCGAGCAGTACTTC.

The genes are TRBV9 and TRBJ2-2; D may be TRBD1 or TRBD2 (7 bases each). The CDR3 has 16 amino acids. Trimming left V 1 base short and J 5 bases short, with 15 bases between. Germline V lookup: CDR1 SGDLS, CDR2 YYNGEE. The CDR3: CASSVIAQGGTGELFF. CDR3 nucleotides: TGTGCCAGCAGCGTAATTGCTCAGGGGGGGACCGGGGAGCTGTTTTTT.

The J gene is TRBJ2-7, the V gene TRBV10-3, with D possibly TRBD2 on 6 matching bases. This CDR3 has 12 residues. Trimming took off 3 bases at V and 4 bases at J, with 7 bases between the two ends. Germline lookup yields CDR1 ENHRY and CDR2 SYGVKD. CDR3 protein: CAISDAGYEQYF. The CDR3 nucleotides are TGTGCCATCAGTGACGCGGGGTACGAGCAGTACTTC.

V usage is TRBV5-6 and J usage is TRBJ1-1, with 9 bases identical to TRBD1. Germline-derived CDR1 and CDR2 are SGHDT and YYEEEE. The CDR3 length is 14 residues. The V gene end was trimmed by 4 bases and the J gene end by 3 bases; junction bases not matched to a gene: 4. For the CDR3, the DNA is TGTGCCAGCAGCATACAGGGGGCTTACACTGAAGCTTTCTTT. This translates into CASSIQGAYTEAFF. Variable domain in full (rest from reference TRBV5-6 and TRBJ1-1): DAGVTQSPTHLIKTRGQQVTLRCSPKSGHDTVSWYQQALGQGPQFIFQYYEEEERQRGNFPDRFSGHQFPNYSSELNVNALLLGDSALYLCASSIQGAYTEAFFGQGTRLTVV.

V usage is TRBV7-2 and J usage is TRBJ2-7; D perhaps matches TRBD2 (6 bases). Germline assignment: CDR1 SGHTA and CDR2 FQGNSA. This CDR3 spans 17 amino acids. V gave up 1 base and J gave up 0 bases, with 16 bases separating them. CDR3 sequence (DNA): TGTGCCAGCAGCTTAGGATCAGGGAGGCTAAGCTCCTACGAGCAGTACTTC. Amino acid sequence: CASSLGSGRLSSYEQYF.